Shown below are 8 T cell receptor beta chains from a single sample sequenced in a study of blood T cell repertoires in COVID-19. Assay used: immunoSEQ multiplex PCR; TCRdb lists only in-frame clones, some missing. The sample has hundreds of thousands of clones, roughly 86% seen once. The sample was peripheral blood. Receptors were obtained from a woman aged 55-70 years with COVID-19, enrolled during active disease.

DNA of the CDR3: TGTGCCAGCAGTTACGACAGGGGCCCCTACAATGAGCAGTTCTTC. Its protein is CASSYDRGPYNEQFF. The chain links TRBV28 to TRBJ2-1, with TRBD1 identical over 8 bases. With V trimmed by 4 bases and J by 2 bases, 4 bases remained unmatched. Germline CDR1 reads MDHEN; CDR2 reads SYDVKM. This CDR3 has 15 amino acids.

The V gene is TRBV27, the J gene TRBJ2-1; 7 bases match TRBD1. This CDR3 has 16 amino acids. CDR1 is MNHEY and CDR2 is SMNVEV in the germline V gene (reference sequence). V gave up 0 bases and J gave up 7 bases; unmatched junction bases: 9. The CDR3 region is CASSLSRQGGRNEQFF. In DNA, the CDR3 is TGTGCCAGCAGTTTATCACGACAGGGTGGAAGGAATGAGCAGTTCTTC.

The V call is TRBV5-5, the J call TRBJ2-5, with D maybe TRBD2 (6 bases). CDR3 size: 16 residues. Germline V gene sequence: CDR1 SGHKS, CDR2 YYEKEE (reference sequence). The germline V and J ends were trimmed by 0 bases and 1 base, with 13 bases remaining between them. As DNA, the CDR3 is TGTGCCAGCAGCTTGGCCCCGGGGGTAGCCCAAGAGACCCAGTACTTC. Amino acid sequence: CASSLAPGVAQETQYF.

This rearrangement joins TRBV13 to TRBJ1-6; tentatively, D is TRBD1 (5 bases). CDR3 length equals 16 residues. Germline lookup yields CDR1 PRHDT and CDR2 FYEKMQ (reference sequence). The V gene lost 0 bases and the J gene lost 9 bases, with 15 bases spanning the gap. The CDR3 DNA follows: TGTGCCAGCAGCTTAGGGACAGCACCCACGGGTTCACCCCTCCACTTT. Translated: CASSLGTAPTGSPLHF.

The chain links TRBV18 to TRBJ2-7; TRBD2 might be the D (6 bases). Trimming pared 0 bases from V and 0 bases from J, leaving 9 bases between. Germline V gene lookup returns CDR1 KGHSH and CDR2 LQKENI. This CDR3 comprises 15 residues. The CDR3 nucleotides are TGTGCCAGCTCACCACCGCGGGGAAGCTCCTACGAGCAGTACTTC. Translating gives CASSPPRGSSYEQYF.

The CDR3, as DNA: TGTGCCACCAGTGATCGGCAGGGCCTTAACTATGGCTACACCTTC. As protein: CATSDRQGLNYGYTF. This chain joins TRBV24-1 and TRBJ1-2, with D perhaps TRBD1 (5 bases). Germline CDR1 KGHDR, CDR2 SFDVKD. This CDR3 has 15 residues. V lost 3 bases and J lost 1, with 11 bases in between.

This rearrangement joins TRBV6-5 to TRBJ1-3; D remains unclear. The germline V gene has CDR1 MNHEY and CDR2 SVGAGI. The CDR3 length is 13 residues. Trimming pared 7 bases from V and 4 bases from J, leaving 11 bases between. The DNA for the CDR3 is TGTGCCAGCACCTCACCGGGGGGAAACACCATATATTTT. Its translation is CASTSPGGNTIYF.

This sequence joins TRBV6-5 and TRBJ1-2; 9 bases fit TRBD1. V lost 6 bases and J lost 5; bases outside the gene matches: 4. In germline, CDR1 is MNHEY, CDR2 SVGAGI. The CDR3 spans 13 residues. CDR3 sequence: CASRGTGWYGYTF. The DNA for the CDR3 is TGTGCCAGCAGGGGGACAGGGTGGTATGGCTACACCTTC.